This passage covers 14 T cell receptor beta chains from one sample sequenced in a study of blood T cell repertoires in COVID-19. TCRdb's copy holds only in-frame clones and misses some; the assay was immunoSEQ multiplex PCR. The sample shows 90,000 to 120,000 clones, approximately 84% of them seen only once. Sequencing used peripheral blood. These TCRs come from a human donor in a cohort sampled during active COVID-19.

The chain uses TRBV12-3 or TRBV12-4 and TRBJ2-7, with a possible D match to TRBD1 (5 bases). The CDR3 has 13 residues. Between the trimmed V and J ends, which lost 6 bases and 5 bases, there was a span of 14 bases. CDR3 sequence reads: CASSPGRAHEQYF. Here the CDR3 DNA reads TGTGCCAGCAGCCCGGGCAGGGCCCACGAGCAGTACTTC.

The J gene is TRBJ1-2, the V gene TRBV25-1, with 9 bases identical to TRBD1. From germline, CDR1 is MGHDK and CDR2 SYGVNS. V shed 6 bases and J 5 bases; nucleotides not matched to a gene: 7. The CDR3 sequence is 14 residues long. CDR3 amino acids: CASSYGQGLYGYTF. The CDR3 nucleotides read TGTGCCAGCAGCTATGGACAGGGGCTATATGGCTACACCTTC.

V and J are TRBV19 and TRBJ1-1; possible D gene TRBD1, 6 bases. V was shortened by 10 bases and J by 0 bases, with 15 bases between the two germline ends. The CDR3 is 14 amino acids. Germline lookup yields CDR1 LNHDA and CDR2 SQIVND (reference sequence). The CDR3 sequence: CATRLGALNTEAFF. In nucleotides, the CDR3 is TGTGCCACCCGATTGGGGGCCCTGAACACTGAAGCTTTCTTT.

The chain links TRBV3-1 (or the pseudogene TRBV3-2) to TRBJ2-2; 13 bases are a match to TRBD2. Germline V lookup: CDR1 LGHDT, CDR2 YNNKEL (reference sequence). The CDR3 runs 17 residues. Trimming at V came to 0 bases and at J to 4 bases, leaving 2 bases not matched to a gene. CDR3 DNA sequence: TGTGCCAGCAGCCAAGAGGGACTAGCGGGATTCACCGGGGAGCTGTTTTTT. Protein: CASSQEGLAGFTGELFF.

This clone was seen a single time. The J gene is TRBJ2-7, the V gene TRBV4-1, with 9 nucleotides matching TRBD2. This CDR3 is 15 amino acids long. Germline CDR1 and CDR2: MGHRA and YSYEKL. Trimming took 1 base from V and 0 from J; bases not matched to a gene: 1. CDR3: CASSQGLADSYEQYF. CDR3 DNA: TGCGCCAGCAGCCAAGGACTAGCGGACTCCTACGAGCAGTACTTC.

The rearrangement uses TRBV6-5 and TRBJ2-7, with 8 positions matching TRBD1. The V and J ends lost 8 bases and 1 base, in that order; junction bases with no gene match: 7. The CDR3 length is 14 residues. The germline CDR1 and CDR2 sequences are MNHEY and SVGAGI. The chain's CDR3 is CASRQDRVSYEQYF. CDR3 nucleotide sequence: TGTGCCAGCCGCCAGGACAGGGTATCCTACGAGCAGTACTTC.

The J gene is TRBJ2-5, the V gene TRBV4-3, with TRBD1 matching over 7 bases. Germline lookup yields CDR1 LGHNA and CDR2 YSLEER. CDR3 length equals 15 residues. Unmatched junction bases numbered 3, after V lost 0 bases and J lost 2 bases. CDR3 DNA: TGCGCCAGCAGCCAAGACCGACAGGGTCAAGAGACCCAGTACTTC. This encodes CASSQDRQGQETQYF.

The J gene is TRBJ2-4, the V gene TRBV19; 7 nucleotides align to TRBD2. In germline, CDR1 is LNHDA, CDR2 SQIVND (reference sequence). The CDR3 runs 15 residues. V was clipped by 10 bases and J by 0 bases; unmatched bases: 9. CDR3: CATRTGGLAKNIQYF. The DNA for the CDR3 is TGTGCCACTCGCACGGGGGGTCTAGCCAAAAACATTCAGTACTTC. The variable domain in full, completed from reference TRBV19 and TRBJ2-4, reads DGGITQSPKYLFRKEGQNVTLSCEQNLNHDAMYWYRQDPGQGLRLIYYSQIVNDFQKGDIAEGYSVSREKKESFPLTVTSAQKNPTAFYLCATRTGGLAKNIQYFGAGTRLSVL.

The sample holds a few counts of this clone. The chain carries TRBV6-2 or TRBV6-3 and TRBJ1-6; the D is unclear. Deletions cut 6 bases from V and 1 base from J, with 13 bases between. Germline CDR1 and CDR2: MNHEY and SVGEGT. The CDR3 sequence is 16 residues long. The CDR3 here is CASSSTRTSYNSPLHF. CDR3 nucleotides: TGTGCCAGCAGCTCCACCCGAACATCCTATAATTCACCCCTCCACTTT.

The DNA for the CDR3 is TGTGCCAGCAGCTTAATCGCAGGGGGTATGGCGGAGACCCAGTACTTC. It is translated as CASSLIAGGMAETQYF. V and J are TRBV11-2 and TRBJ2-5; 7 nucleotides line up with TRBD1. This CDR3 is 16 amino acids long. The germline V gene encodes CDR1 SGHAT and CDR2 FQNNGV. With 2 bases clipped from V and 5 bases from J, the junction kept 11 bases outside the gene matches.

This clone was seen only once. The chain has TRBV7-2 and TRBJ2-7, with 9 nucleotides matching TRBD2. This CDR3 contains 13 residues. The germline V gene encodes CDR1 SGHTA and CDR2 FQGNSA. Trimming took 5 bases from V and 6 from J; bases not matched to a gene: 5. CDR3 nucleotide sequence: TGTGCCAGCAGCGCTACTAGCGGGCGCGAGCAGTACTTC. Translating gives CASSATSGREQYF.

The V and J genes are TRBV7-2 and TRBJ2-3; D is possibly TRBD2 (5 bases). Germline V gene lookup returns CDR1 SGHTA and CDR2 FQGNSA. There are 16 residues in the CDR3. With 0 bases removed from V and 1 base from J, the gap between germline ends came to 11 bases. This chain's CDR3 is CASSLAGIAGTDTQYF. The DNA of the CDR3 is TGTGCCAGCAGCTTAGCCGGGATTGCCGGCACAGATACGCAGTATTTT. Combining the CDR3 with reference TRBV7-2 and TRBJ2-3 gives the whole variable domain GAGVSQSPSNKVTEKGKDVELRCDPISGHTALYWYRQSLGQGLEFLIYFQGNSAPDKSGLPSDRFSAERTGGSVSTLTIQRTQQEDSAVYLCASSLAGIAGTDTQYFGPGTRLTVL.

V is TRBV7-2 and J is TRBJ2-5, with D possibly matching TRBD2 (5 bases). The CDR3 length is 14 residues. Germline lookup yields CDR1 SGHTA and CDR2 FQGNSA. V gave up 1 base and J gave up 5 bases, with 11 bases separating them. The CDR3, as DNA: TGTGCCAGCAGCTTAGTCCCCGGGGTTGAGACCCAGTACTTC. This encodes CASSLVPGVETQYF.

The chain is built from TRBV5-6 and TRBJ1-1; D not resolved. The germline V and J ends were trimmed by 5 bases and 1 base, with 9 bases remaining between them. This CDR3 is built from 13 residues. From germline, CDR1 is SGHDT and CDR2 YYEEEE. The CDR3 protein is CASRPTGNTEAFF. CDR3 sequence (DNA): TGTGCCAGCAGACCGACGGGGAACACTGAAGCTTTCTTT.